This is a list of T cell receptor beta chains from one sample in a study of shared clonotypes between healthy human individuals. Only in-frame clones appear in the TCRdb table, and some are missing; sequencing was by immunoSEQ multiplex PCR. Seen here are about 340,000 clones, less than 85% observed once, and the top ten hold around 9.3%. Input material: memory CD4+ T cells sorted from blood. The origin of the receptors is a man in his thirties or forties in good health. Each CDR3 is given with its conserved first and last residue. The D gene is left open where the match is weak. The size of a clone is reported for some rows only, either as once, few or many, or as a class for expanded clones.

V gene: TRBV9
J gene: TRBJ2-1
D gene: TRBD2
clone size: .
CDR3 DNA: TGTGCCAGCAGCACCATTAGCGGGTCTATTGGAAATGAGCAGTTCTTC
CDR3 protein: CASSTISGSIGNEQFF

V gene: TRBV18
J gene: TRBJ2-7
D gene: .
clone size: many
CDR3 DNA: TGTGCCAGCTCACCGGCAGGGTCCCACGAGCAGTACTTC
CDR3 protein: CASSPAGSHEQYF

V gene: TRBV7-8
J gene: TRBJ2-3
D gene: TRBD2
clone size: many
CDR3 DNA: TGTGCCAGCAGCACTACTAGCGGGACCACAGATACGCAGTATTTT
CDR3 protein: CASSTTSGTTDTQYF

V gene: TRBV12-5
J gene: TRBJ2-5
D gene: .
clone size: .
CDR3 DNA: TGTGCTAGTGGTTGGGGGGTACAGGGTGAGACCCAGTACTTC
CDR3 protein: CASGWGVQGETQYF

V gene: TRBV5-5
J gene: TRBJ1-1
D gene: .
clone size: .
CDR3 DNA: TGTGCCAGCGAACTCCGCTCCAGGGAGAACACTGAAGCTTTCTTT
CDR3 protein: CASELRSRENTEAFF

V gene: TRBV29-1
J gene: TRBJ2-5
D gene: .
clone size: .
CDR3 DNA: TGCAGCGTTTTCGCCCCAGGGGGGGAGACCCAGTACTTC
CDR3 protein: CSVFAPGGETQYF

V gene: TRBV6-1
J gene: TRBJ2-7
D gene: TRBD2
clone size: .
CDR3 DNA: TGTGCCAGCAGTGCCCTGTCTAGCGGCAAACGCCGCGAGCAGTACTTC
CDR3 protein: CASSALSSGKRREQYF

V gene: TRBV7-2
J gene: TRBJ2-5
D gene: .
clone size: .
CDR3 DNA: TGTGCCAGCAGCACCCGGGGTTACGAGACCCAGTACTTC
CDR3 protein: CASSTRGYETQYF

V gene: TRBV2
J gene: TRBJ2-4
D gene: TRBD2
clone size: .
CDR3 DNA: TGTGCCAGCAGACACCAACTGGGACTAGCGGGAGGGCCAGAAATAGCCAAAAACATTCAGTACTTC
CDR3 protein: CASRHQLGLAGGPEIAKNIQYF

V gene: TRBV19
J gene: TRBJ2-7
D gene: TRBD1
clone size: .
CDR3 DNA: TGTGCCAGTAGTCCTCAGACAGGGTCCTACGAGCAGTACTTC
CDR3 protein: CASSPQTGSYEQYF

V gene: TRBV7-9
J gene: TRBJ1-2
D gene: .
clone size: .
CDR3 DNA: TGTGCCAGCAGCTTAGCAGGGGACTACGGCTACACCTTC
CDR3 protein: CASSLAGDYGYTF

V gene: TRBV18
J gene: TRBJ2-1
D gene: TRBD1
clone size: once
CDR3 DNA: TGTGCCAGCTCACGACAGGACAGGAACAATGAGCAGTTCTTC
CDR3 protein: CASSRQDRNNEQFF

V gene: TRBV6-1
J gene: TRBJ1-2
D gene: .
clone size: .
CDR3 DNA: TGTGCCAGCAGTGAAGCGCGCTACTATGGCTACACCTTC
CDR3 protein: CASSEARYYGYTF

V gene: TRBV18
J gene: TRBJ2-5
D gene: .
clone size: .
CDR3 DNA: TGTGCCAGCTCACCACCGTCGGGGGAGGCCCAGTACTTC
CDR3 protein: CASSPPSGEAQYF

V gene: TRBV9
J gene: TRBJ2-2
D gene: .
clone size: .
CDR3 DNA: TGTGCCAGCAGCACAGCGGGTGGGTCCGGGGAGCTGTTTTTT
CDR3 protein: CASSTAGGSGELFF

V gene: TRBV6-5
J gene: TRBJ1-2
D gene: .
clone size: few
CDR3 DNA: TGTGCCAGCAGCCAAGGGGGTGGCTACACCTTC
CDR3 protein: CASSQGGGYTF

V gene: TRBV30
J gene: TRBJ2-3
D gene: .
clone size: .
CDR3 DNA: TGTGCCTGGGATATAGCGGCTAGCACAGATACGCAGTATTTT
CDR3 protein: CAWDIAASTDTQYF

V gene: TRBV28
J gene: TRBJ2-2
D gene: TRBD1
clone size: .
CDR3 DNA: TGTGCCAGCAGTCGAGGGGGCCCAGGCGGGGAGCTGTTTTTT
CDR3 protein: CASSRGGPGGELFF

V gene: TRBV20-1
J gene: TRBJ2-3
D gene: TRBD2
clone size: .
CDR3 DNA: TGCAGTGTCATAAAGCGGGAGACGCAGTATTTT
CDR3 protein: CSVIKRETQYF

V gene: TRBV18
J gene: TRBJ2-5
D gene: TRBD1
clone size: .
CDR3 DNA: TGTGCCAGCTCACCTACTAGGGGGCGAGAGACCCAGTACTTC
CDR3 protein: CASSPTRGRETQYF

V gene: TRBV5-1
J gene: TRBJ2-1
D gene: TRBD2
clone size: .
CDR3 DNA: TGCGCCAGCAGCCGAGCGGGAGGGGACTACAATGAGCAGTTCTTC
CDR3 protein: CASSRAGGDYNEQFF

V gene: TRBV21-1
J gene: TRBJ2-7
D gene: .
clone size: .
CDR3 DNA: TGTGCCAGCAGCAAACTCGAGCGGGACTACGAGCAGTACTTC
CDR3 protein: CASSKLERDYEQYF

V gene: TRBV18
J gene: TRBJ1-6
D gene: .
clone size: .
CDR3 DNA: TGTGCCAGCTCACCAGGGAACGTCTATAATTCACCCCTCCACTTT
CDR3 protein: CASSPGNVYNSPLHF

V gene: TRBV9
J gene: TRBJ1-5
D gene: TRBD1
clone size: .
CDR3 DNA: TGTGCCAGCAGCTCTACAGGGGTGGGGCAGCCCCAGCATTTT
CDR3 protein: CASSSTGVGQPQHF

V gene: TRBV11-3
J gene: TRBJ2-2
D gene: .
clone size: few
CDR3 DNA: TGTGCCAGCAGCTTAACGGAGAGCAGGGTCCAGGGGTCGAACACCGGGGAGCTGTTTTTT
CDR3 protein: CASSLTESRVQGSNTGELFF

V gene: TRBV5-4
J gene: TRBJ2-5
D gene: .
clone size: few
CDR3 DNA: TGTGCCAGCAGTTTTCAATCAGATCAAGAGACCCAGTACTTC
CDR3 protein: CASSFQSDQETQYF

V gene: TRBV7-2
J gene: TRBJ2-5
D gene: .
clone size: .
CDR3 DNA: TGTGCCAGCAGCTCGACAGCACTTACGACCCAGTACTTC
CDR3 protein: CASSSTALTTQYF

V gene: TRBV5-1
J gene: TRBJ2-3
D gene: TRBD2
clone size: .
CDR3 DNA: TGCGCCAGCAGCGCGGGACTAGCGGGCACAGATACGCAGTATTTT
CDR3 protein: CASSAGLAGTDTQYF

V gene: TRBV2
J gene: TRBJ2-5
D gene: .
clone size: few
CDR3 DNA: TGTGCCAGCAACCCTCGGGGCGGCCAAGAGACCCAGTACTTC
CDR3 protein: CASNPRGGQETQYF

V gene: TRBV27
J gene: TRBJ2-1
D gene: TRBD2
clone size: .
CDR3 DNA: TGTGCCAGCAGCCCCATTCCGGGACTAGCTGACAATGAGCAGTTCTTC
CDR3 protein: CASSPIPGLADNEQFF

V gene: TRBV29-1
J gene: TRBJ2-2
D gene: .
clone size: .
CDR3 DNA: TGCAGCGCCAACCGTTATGGGGGGAACACCGGGGAGCTGTTTTTT
CDR3 protein: CSANRYGGNTGELFF

V gene: TRBV19
J gene: TRBJ1-4
D gene: .
clone size: .
CDR3 DNA: TGTGCCAGCCATTCCTACGGGACACCTAATGAAAAACTGTTTTTT
CDR3 protein: CASHSYGTPNEKLFF

V gene: TRBV9
J gene: TRBJ1-3
D gene: .
clone size: .
CDR3 DNA: TGTGCCAGCAGCGTAGGTTTTGGCAGCGCGAGCTCTGGAAACACCATATATTTT
CDR3 protein: CASSVGFGSASSGNTIYF

V gene: TRBV28
J gene: TRBJ2-3
D gene: TRBD2
clone size: .
CDR3 DNA: TGTGCCAGCAACCCTAGCGGGAGCACAGATACGCAGTATTTT
CDR3 protein: CASNPSGSTDTQYF

V gene: TRBV19
J gene: TRBJ2-6
D gene: TRBD2
clone size: .
CDR3 DNA: TGTGCCAGTAGTACAGGGTCATCGGGGGGGAAGGCCAACGTCCTGACTTTC
CDR3 protein: CASSTGSSGGKANVLTF

V gene: TRBV5-6
J gene: TRBJ1-2
D gene: .
clone size: few
CDR3 DNA: TGTGCCAGCAGCTTGGGGGCCGTAATTAACTATGGCTACACCTTC
CDR3 protein: CASSLGAVINYGYTF

V gene: TRBV27
J gene: TRBJ1-4
D gene: .
clone size: .
CDR3 DNA: TGTGCCAGCAGTTCAAACACGGCTAGTAGGGGGGAAAAACTGTTTTTT
CDR3 protein: CASSSNTASRGEKLFF

V gene: TRBV19
J gene: TRBJ2-7
D gene: .
clone size: .
CDR3 DNA: TGTGCCAGTAGTATAGTTCGGGGTCGCACCTACGAGCAGTACTTC
CDR3 protein: CASSIVRGRTYEQYF

V gene: TRBV27
J gene: TRBJ2-2
D gene: .
clone size: .
CDR3 DNA: TGTGCCAGCAGTTTGAGAGGGACCGGGGTGGCCGGGGAGCTGTTTTTT
CDR3 protein: CASSLRGTGVAGELFF

V gene: TRBV27
J gene: TRBJ1-4
D gene: TRBD1
clone size: .
CDR3 DNA: TGTGCCAGCAGTTCGGCCGGGACAGGGTCTAATGAAAAACTGTTTTTT
CDR3 protein: CASSSAGTGSNEKLFF

V gene: TRBV11-1
J gene: TRBJ2-7
D gene: .
clone size: .
CDR3 DNA: TGTGCCAGCAGCTTCCTGTACGAGCAGTACTTC
CDR3 protein: CASSFLYEQYF

V gene: TRBV7-9
J gene: TRBJ2-7
D gene: TRBD1
clone size: .
CDR3 DNA: TGTGCCAGCAGCCACGTTCCAGGGGGCCACGAGCAGTACTTC
CDR3 protein: CASSHVPGGHEQYF

V gene: TRBV7-9
J gene: TRBJ2-1
D gene: TRBD2
clone size: few
CDR3 DNA: TGTGCCAGCCTCGGACTAGCGGACAATGAGCAGTTCTTC
CDR3 protein: CASLGLADNEQFF

V gene: TRBV19
J gene: TRBJ1-5
D gene: .
clone size: .
CDR3 DNA: TGTGCCAGTAAAGGGCAGCTTGGCAATCAGCCCCAGCATTTT
CDR3 protein: CASKGQLGNQPQHF

V gene: TRBV4-3
J gene: TRBJ2-7
D gene: TRBD1
clone size: .
CDR3 DNA: TGCGCCAGCAGCCCAGACAGGGTCTCCTACGAGCAGTACTTC
CDR3 protein: CASSPDRVSYEQYF

V gene: TRBV2
J gene: TRBJ1-5
D gene: .
clone size: many
CDR3 DNA: TGTGCCAGCAGACAACATAGCAATCAGCCCCAGCATTTT
CDR3 protein: CASRQHSNQPQHF

V gene: TRBV5-1
J gene: TRBJ2-7
D gene: TRBD2
clone size: .
CDR3 DNA: TGCGCCAGCAGCGGACTTGAGCGGGAGGGCTCCTACGAGCAGTACTTC
CDR3 protein: CASSGLEREGSYEQYF

V gene: TRBV5-5
J gene: TRBJ2-3
D gene: .
clone size: .
CDR3 DNA: TGTGCCAGCAGCTTGGAGGCGGGGTCGCAGTATTTT
CDR3 protein: CASSLEAGSQYF

V gene: TRBV19
J gene: TRBJ2-1
D gene: TRBD2
clone size: .
CDR3 DNA: TGTGCCAGTAGGCCGCCGGGACTAGCGCACAATGAGCAGTTCTTC
CDR3 protein: CASRPPGLAHNEQFF

V gene: TRBV28
J gene: TRBJ1-1
D gene: TRBD1
clone size: .
CDR3 DNA: TGTGCCAGCATGGCAGGGGGTGTCGGCACTGAAGCTTTCTTT
CDR3 protein: CASMAGGVGTEAFF

V gene: TRBV5-4
J gene: TRBJ2-1
D gene: TRBD1
clone size: .
CDR3 DNA: TGTGCCAGCAGCTTGGGGGACAGGGACGGGAATGAGCAGTTCTTC
CDR3 protein: CASSLGDRDGNEQFF

V gene: TRBV18
J gene: TRBJ1-1
D gene: TRBD1
clone size: .
CDR3 DNA: TGTGCCAGCTCACCACGGGAGGGGGACAGAGTTAACACTGAAGCTTTCTTT
CDR3 protein: CASSPREGDRVNTEAFF

V gene: TRBV6-5
J gene: TRBJ1-5
D gene: TRBD1
clone size: .
CDR3 DNA: TGTGCCAGCAAGACAGGGGTTGATCAGCCCCAGCATTTT
CDR3 protein: CASKTGVDQPQHF

V gene: TRBV10-3
J gene: TRBJ2-2
D gene: .
clone size: .
CDR3 DNA: TGTGCCATCAGTGGAAAAGCGGGCCGCACCGGGGAGCTGTTTTTT
CDR3 protein: CAISGKAGRTGELFF

V gene: TRBV2
J gene: TRBJ2-7
D gene: TRBD1
clone size: .
CDR3 DNA: TGTGCCAGCAGAGACAGGGGTTCCTACGAGCAGTACTTC
CDR3 protein: CASRDRGSYEQYF

V gene: TRBV28
J gene: TRBJ2-1
D gene: TRBD2
clone size: .
CDR3 DNA: TGTGCCAGCACCAAGGGGGGTAGCGGGAGAAATGAGCAGTTCTTC
CDR3 protein: CASTKGGSGRNEQFF

V gene: TRBV30
J gene: TRBJ1-2
D gene: .
clone size: many
CDR3 DNA: TGTGCCTGGAGGGCCACAGGGATTGGCTACACCTTC
CDR3 protein: CAWRATGIGYTF

V gene: TRBV5-8
J gene: TRBJ2-5
D gene: .
clone size: .
CDR3 DNA: TGTGCCAGCAGCTTGTCTCTAGCTATACCAAGTTACCAAGAGACCCAGTACTTC
CDR3 protein: CASSLSLAIPSYQETQYF

V gene: TRBV10-2
J gene: TRBJ2-1
D gene: TRBD1
clone size: once
CDR3 DNA: TGCGCCAGCAGTCCCCAGGGGGTCAGGAACAATGAGCAGTTCTTC
CDR3 protein: CASSPQGVRNNEQFF

V gene: TRBV20-1
J gene: TRBJ1-1
D gene: TRBD1
clone size: .
CDR3 DNA: TGCAGTGCTAGGCTGACAGGGGGAGCTTTCTTT
CDR3 protein: CSARLTGGAFF